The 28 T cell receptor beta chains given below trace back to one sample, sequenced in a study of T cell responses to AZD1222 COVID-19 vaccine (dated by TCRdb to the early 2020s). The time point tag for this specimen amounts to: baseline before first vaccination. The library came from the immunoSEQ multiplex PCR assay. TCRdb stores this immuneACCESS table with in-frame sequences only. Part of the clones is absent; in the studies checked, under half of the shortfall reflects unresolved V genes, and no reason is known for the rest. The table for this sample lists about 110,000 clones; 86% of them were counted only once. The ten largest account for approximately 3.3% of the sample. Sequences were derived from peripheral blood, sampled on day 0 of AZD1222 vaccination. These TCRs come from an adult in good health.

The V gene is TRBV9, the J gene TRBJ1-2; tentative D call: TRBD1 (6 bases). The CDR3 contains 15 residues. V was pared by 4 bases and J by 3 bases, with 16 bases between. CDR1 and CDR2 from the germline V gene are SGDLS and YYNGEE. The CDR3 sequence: CASSTGSPLDYGYTF. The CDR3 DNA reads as TGTGCCAGCAGCACAGGGTCCCCTCTGGACTATGGCTACACCTTC.

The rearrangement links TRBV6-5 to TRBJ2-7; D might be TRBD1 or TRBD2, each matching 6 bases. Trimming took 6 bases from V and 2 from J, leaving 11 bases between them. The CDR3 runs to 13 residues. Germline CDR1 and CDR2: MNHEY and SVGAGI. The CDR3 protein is CASRRDTPYEQYF. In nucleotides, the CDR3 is TGTGCCAGCAGGCGGGACACCCCCTACGAGCAGTACTTC.

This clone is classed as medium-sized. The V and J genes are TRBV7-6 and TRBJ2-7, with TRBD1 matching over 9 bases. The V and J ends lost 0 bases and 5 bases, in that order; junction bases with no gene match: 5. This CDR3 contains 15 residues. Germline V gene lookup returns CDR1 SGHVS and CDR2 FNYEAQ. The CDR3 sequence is CASSLAGDRGDEQYF. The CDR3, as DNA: TGTGCCAGCAGCTTAGCTGGAGACAGGGGGGACGAGCAGTACTTC.

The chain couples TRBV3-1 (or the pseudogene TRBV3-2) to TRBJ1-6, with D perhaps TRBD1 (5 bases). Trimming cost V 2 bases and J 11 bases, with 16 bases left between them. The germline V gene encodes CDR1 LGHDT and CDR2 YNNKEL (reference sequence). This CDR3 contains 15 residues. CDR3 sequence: CASSQRGGIRTPLHF. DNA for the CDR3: TGTGCCAGCAGCCAACGCGGGGGGATTAGGACACCCCTCCACTTT.

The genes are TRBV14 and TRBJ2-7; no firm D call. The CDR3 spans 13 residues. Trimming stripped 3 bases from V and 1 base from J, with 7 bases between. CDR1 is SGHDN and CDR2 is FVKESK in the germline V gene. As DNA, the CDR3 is TGTGCCAGCAGCCAGGGCAATTCCTACGAGCAGTACTTC. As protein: CASSQGNSYEQYF.

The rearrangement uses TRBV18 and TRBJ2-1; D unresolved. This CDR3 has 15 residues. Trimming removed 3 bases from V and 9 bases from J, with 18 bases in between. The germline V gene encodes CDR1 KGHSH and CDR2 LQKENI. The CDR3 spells CASSPIRADPGEQFF. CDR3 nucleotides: TGTGCCAGCTCACCTATTCGGGCTGACCCTGGTGAGCAGTTCTTC.

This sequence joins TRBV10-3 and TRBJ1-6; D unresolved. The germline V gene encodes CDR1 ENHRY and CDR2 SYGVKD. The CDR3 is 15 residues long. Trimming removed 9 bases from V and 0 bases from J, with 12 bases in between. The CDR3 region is CAIKMGSSYNSPLHF. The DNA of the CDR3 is TGTGCCATTAAGATGGGGAGCTCCTATAATTCACCCCTCCACTTT.

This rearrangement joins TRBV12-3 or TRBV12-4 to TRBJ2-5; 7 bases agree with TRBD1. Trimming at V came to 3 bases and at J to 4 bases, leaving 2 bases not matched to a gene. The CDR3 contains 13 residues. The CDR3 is CASSFPGGETQYF. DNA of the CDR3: TGTGCCAGCAGTTTTCCAGGGGGAGAGACCCAGTACTTC.

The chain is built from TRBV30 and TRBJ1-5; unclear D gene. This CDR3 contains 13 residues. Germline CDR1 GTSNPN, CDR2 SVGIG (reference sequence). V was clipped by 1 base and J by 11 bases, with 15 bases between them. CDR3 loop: CAWSDRAPGAQHF. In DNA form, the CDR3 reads TGTGCCTGGAGTGACCGGGCTCCGGGAGCCCAGCATTTT.

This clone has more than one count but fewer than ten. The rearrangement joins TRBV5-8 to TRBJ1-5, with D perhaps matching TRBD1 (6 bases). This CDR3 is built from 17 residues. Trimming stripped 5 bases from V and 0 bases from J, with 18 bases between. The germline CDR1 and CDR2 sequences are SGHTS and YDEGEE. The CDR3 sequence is CASRFWVVGASNQPQHF. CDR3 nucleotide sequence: TGTGCCAGCAGATTCTGGGTTGTGGGGGCTAGCAATCAGCCCCAGCATTTT.

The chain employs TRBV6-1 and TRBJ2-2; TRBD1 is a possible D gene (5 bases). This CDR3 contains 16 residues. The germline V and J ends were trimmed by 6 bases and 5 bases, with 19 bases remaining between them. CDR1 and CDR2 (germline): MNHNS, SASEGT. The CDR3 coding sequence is TGTGCCAGCAGAGAATGGGGCAGCCTAGAGACCGGGGAGCTGTTTTTT. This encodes CASREWGSLETGELFF.

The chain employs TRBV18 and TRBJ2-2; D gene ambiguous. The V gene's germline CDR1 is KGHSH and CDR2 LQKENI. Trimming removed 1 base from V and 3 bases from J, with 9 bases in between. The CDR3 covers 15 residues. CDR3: CASSPRGQDTGELFF. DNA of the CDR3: TGTGCCAGCTCACCACGTGGGCAGGACACCGGGGAGCTGTTTTTT.

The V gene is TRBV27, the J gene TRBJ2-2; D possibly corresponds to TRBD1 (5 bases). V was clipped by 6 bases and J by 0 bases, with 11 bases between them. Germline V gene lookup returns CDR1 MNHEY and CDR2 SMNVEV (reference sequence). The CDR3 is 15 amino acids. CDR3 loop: CASRGRNSNTGELFF. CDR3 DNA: TGTGCCAGCAGGGGGCGCAACTCGAACACCGGGGAGCTGTTTTTT.

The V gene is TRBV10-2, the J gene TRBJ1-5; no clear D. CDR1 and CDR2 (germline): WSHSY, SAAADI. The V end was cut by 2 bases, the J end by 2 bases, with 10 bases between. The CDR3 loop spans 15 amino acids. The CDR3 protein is CASSEATRGNQPQHF. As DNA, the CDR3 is TGCGCCAGCAGTGAGGCTACACGGGGCAATCAGCCCCAGCATTTT.

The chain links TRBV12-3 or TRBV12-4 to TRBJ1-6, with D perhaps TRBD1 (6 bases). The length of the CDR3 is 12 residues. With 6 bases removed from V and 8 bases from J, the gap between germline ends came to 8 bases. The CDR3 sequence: CASRGADSPLHF. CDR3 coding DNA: TGTGCCAGCAGGGGGGCTGATTCACCCCTCCACTTT.

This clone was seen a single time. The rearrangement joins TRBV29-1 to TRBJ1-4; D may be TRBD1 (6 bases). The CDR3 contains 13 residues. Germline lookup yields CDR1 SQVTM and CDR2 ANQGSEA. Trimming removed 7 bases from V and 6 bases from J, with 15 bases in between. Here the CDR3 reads CSAYQGPDEKLFF. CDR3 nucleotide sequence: TGCAGCGCCTATCAGGGGCCAGATGAAAAACTGTTTTTT.

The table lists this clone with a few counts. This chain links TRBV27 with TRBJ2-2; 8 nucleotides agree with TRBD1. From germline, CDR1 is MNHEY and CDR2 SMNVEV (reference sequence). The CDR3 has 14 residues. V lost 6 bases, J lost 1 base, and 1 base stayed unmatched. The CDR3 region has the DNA TGTGCCAGCAGAGGGACAGGGAACACCGGGGAGCTGTTTTTT. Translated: CASRGTGNTGELFF.

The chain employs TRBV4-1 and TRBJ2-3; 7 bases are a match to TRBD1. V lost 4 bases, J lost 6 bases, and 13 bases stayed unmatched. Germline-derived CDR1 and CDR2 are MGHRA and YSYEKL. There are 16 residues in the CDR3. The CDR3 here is CASSRSGTALLDTQYF. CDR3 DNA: TGCGCCAGCAGCCGGTCCGGGACAGCCCTCTTGGATACGCAGTATTTT.

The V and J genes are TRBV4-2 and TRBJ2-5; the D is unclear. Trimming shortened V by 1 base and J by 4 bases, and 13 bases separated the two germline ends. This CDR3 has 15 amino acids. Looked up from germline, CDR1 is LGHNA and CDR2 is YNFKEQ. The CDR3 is CASSQGIGGGETQYF. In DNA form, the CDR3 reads TGTGCCAGCAGCCAAGGAATCGGCGGCGGAGAGACCCAGTACTTC.

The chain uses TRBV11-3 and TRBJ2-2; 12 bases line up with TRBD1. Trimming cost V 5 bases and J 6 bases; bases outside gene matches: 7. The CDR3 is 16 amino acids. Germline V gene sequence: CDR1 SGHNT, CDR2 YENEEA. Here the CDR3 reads CASSKFGTGGSGELFF. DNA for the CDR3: TGTGCCAGCAGCAAATTCGGGACAGGGGGCTCCGGGGAGCTGTTTTTT.

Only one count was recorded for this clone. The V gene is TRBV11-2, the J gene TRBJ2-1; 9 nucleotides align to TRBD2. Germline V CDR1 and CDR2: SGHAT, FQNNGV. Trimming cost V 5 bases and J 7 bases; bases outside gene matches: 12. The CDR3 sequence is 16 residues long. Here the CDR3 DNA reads TGTGCCAGCAGCCTTGTAGCGGGGGTTTTTATGAATGAGCAGTTCTTC. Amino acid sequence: CASSLVAGVFMNEQFF. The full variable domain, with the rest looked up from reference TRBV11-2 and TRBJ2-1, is EAGVAQSPRYKIIEKRQSVAFWCNPISGHATLYWYQQILGQGPKLLIQFQNNGVVDDSQLPKDRFSAERLKGVDSTLKIQPAKLEDSAVYLCASSLVAGVFMNEQFFGPGTRLTVL.

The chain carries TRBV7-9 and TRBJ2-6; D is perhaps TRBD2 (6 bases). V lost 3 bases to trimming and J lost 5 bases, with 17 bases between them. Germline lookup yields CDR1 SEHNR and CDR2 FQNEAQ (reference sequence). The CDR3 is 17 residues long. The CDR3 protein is CASSFVGLPGRANVLTF. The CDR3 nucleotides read TGTGCCAGCAGCTTTGTGGGACTCCCGGGTCGGGCCAACGTCCTGACTTTC.

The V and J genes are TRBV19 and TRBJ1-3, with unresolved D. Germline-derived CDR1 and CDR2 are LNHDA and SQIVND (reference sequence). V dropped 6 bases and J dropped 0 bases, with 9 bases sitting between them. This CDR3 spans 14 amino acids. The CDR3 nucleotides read TGTGCCAGTAGAGAGGGAAGCTCTGGAAACACCATATATTTT. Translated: CASREGSSGNTIYF.

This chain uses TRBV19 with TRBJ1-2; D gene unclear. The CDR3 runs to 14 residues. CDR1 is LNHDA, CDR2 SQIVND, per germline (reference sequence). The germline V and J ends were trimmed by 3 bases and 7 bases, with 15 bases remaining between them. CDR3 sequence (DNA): TGTGCCAGTAGTATGGTAGGCGCGGAGGGTGGCTACACCTTC. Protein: CASSMVGAEGGYTF.

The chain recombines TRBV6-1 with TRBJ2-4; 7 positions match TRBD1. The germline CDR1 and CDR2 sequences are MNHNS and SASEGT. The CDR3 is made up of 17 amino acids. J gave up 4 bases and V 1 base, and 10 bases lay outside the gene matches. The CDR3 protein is CASSEEGRGGTKNIQYF. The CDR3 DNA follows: TGTGCCAGCAGTGAAGAAGGGCGAGGGGGCACTAAAAACATTCAGTACTTC.

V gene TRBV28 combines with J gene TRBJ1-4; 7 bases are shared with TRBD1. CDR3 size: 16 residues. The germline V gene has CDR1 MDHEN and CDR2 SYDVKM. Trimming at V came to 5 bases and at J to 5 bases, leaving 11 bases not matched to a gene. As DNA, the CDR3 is TGTGCCAGCAGTCAACAGGGACAGCCAAAAAATGAAAAACTGTTTTTT. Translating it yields CASSQQGQPKNEKLFF.

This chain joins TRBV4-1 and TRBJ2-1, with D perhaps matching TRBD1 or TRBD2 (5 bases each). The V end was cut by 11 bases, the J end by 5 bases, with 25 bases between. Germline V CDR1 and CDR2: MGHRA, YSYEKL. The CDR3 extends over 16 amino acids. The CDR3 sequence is CAASSLVRGPDNEQFF. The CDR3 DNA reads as TGCGCCGCCAGCAGCCTAGTACGGGGCCCGGACAATGAGCAGTTCTTC.

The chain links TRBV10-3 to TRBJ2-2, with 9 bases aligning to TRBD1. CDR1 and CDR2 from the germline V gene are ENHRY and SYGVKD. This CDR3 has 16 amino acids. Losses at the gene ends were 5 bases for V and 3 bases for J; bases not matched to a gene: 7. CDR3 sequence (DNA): TGTGCCATCAGTCCACAGGGGGCATCGGACACCGGGGAGCTGTTTTTT. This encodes CAISPQGASDTGELFF.